The 28 T cell receptor beta chains below come from one sample, sequenced in a study of a mutant IDH1 vaccine in newly diagnosed glioma. The method was immunoSEQ multiplex PCR; TCRdb's version includes in-frame clones alone and lacks a portion of them. The profile shows about 60,000 clones, around 81% of them singletons. The antigens these receptors bind are not known. Time point: week 35, safety follow-up. Doses comprised 300 ug of mutant IDH1 20-mer peptide each, plus topical imiquimod. The starting material was PBMCs, obtained from a glioma patient whose treatment included an IDH1 peptide vaccine. Every receptor here comes from a man aged 40-49 years with glioma.

V usage is TRBV4-3 and J usage is TRBJ1-2; TRBD1 might be the D (6 bases). Trimming shortened V by 4 bases and J by 5 bases, and 8 bases separated the two germline ends. CDR1 and CDR2 from the germline V gene are LGHNA and YSLEER. The CDR3 extends over 12 amino acids. This CDR3 is CASSPGQYGYTF. Here the CDR3 DNA reads TGCGCCAGCAGCCCCGGACAGTATGGCTACACCTTC.

The V call is TRBV11-2, the J call TRBJ2-5, with 12 bases fitting TRBD2. The CDR3 is made up of 14 amino acids. Germline V lookup: CDR1 SGHAT, CDR2 FQNNGV. The V segment lost 5 bases and the J segment 5 bases; nucleotides outside the gene matches: 3. CDR3 DNA: TGTGCCAGCAGCCCTAGCGGGAGGGATGAGACCCAGTACTTC. Its translation: CASSPSGRDETQYF.

This clone was seen just once. For the CDR3, the DNA is TGTGCCAGCAGCATAACAGGGGGAGAAAATCAGCCCCAGCATTTT. It encodes CASSITGGENQPQHF. The chain couples TRBV7-8 to TRBJ1-5, with 8 nucleotides matching TRBD1. This CDR3 has 15 residues. CDR1 and CDR2 (germline): SGHVS, FQNEAQ. V dropped 5 bases and J dropped 4; count of bases not matched to a gene: 7.

The rearrangement links TRBV5-1 to TRBJ2-2; D may correspond to TRBD1 or TRBD2 (6 bases each). The CDR3 has 16 amino acids. V shed 0 bases and J shed 2 bases, with 11 bases lying between them. CDR1 is SGHRS and CDR2 is YFSETQ in the germline V gene. CDR3 loop: CASSLGTGANTGELFF. CDR3 sequence (DNA): TGCGCCAGCAGCTTGGGTACGGGGGCCAACACCGGGGAGCTGTTTTTT.

The V call is TRBV19, the J call TRBJ2-6; 8 nucleotides agree with TRBD1. CDR1 and CDR2 (germline): LNHDA, SQIVND (reference sequence). CDR3 length: 17 amino acids. V shed 4 bases, J shed 0 bases, and the junction held 5 bases outside the gene matches. DNA for the CDR3: TGTGCCAGTAGTACCTCAACAGGGGGCTCTGGGGCCAACGTCCTGACTTTC. Encoded protein: CASSTSTGGSGANVLTF.

This sequence joins TRBV28 and TRBJ2-7, with D maybe TRBD2 (6 bases). CDR1 and CDR2 (germline): MDHEN, SYDVKM. Trimming took 6 bases from V and 3 from J, leaving 9 bases between them. This CDR3 region has 12 residues. The CDR3 sequence is CASSLDYYEQYF. Written as DNA, the CDR3 is TGTGCCAGCAGCCTGGACTACTACGAGCAGTACTTC.

The V call is TRBV20-1, the J call TRBJ2-7; no definite D call. V dropped 3 bases and J dropped 3 bases, with 6 bases sitting between them. The CDR3 runs to 11 residues. CDR1 is DFQATT and CDR2 is SNEGSKA in the germline V gene (reference sequence). The CDR3 reads CSASVIYEQYF. The CDR3 region has the DNA TGCAGTGCTAGTGTAATCTACGAGCAGTACTTC.

The rearrangement joins TRBV9 to TRBJ1-5; D remains unclear. The CDR3 is made up of 14 amino acids. Germline V gene data show CDR1 as SGDLS and CDR2 as YYNGEE. Trimming cost V 10 bases and J 4 bases, with 18 bases left between them. The CDR3 is CARNTRGQNQPQHF. DNA of the CDR3: TGTGCCCGGAACACGAGAGGGCAGAATCAGCCCCAGCATTTT.

The sample holds a few counts of this clone. The J gene is TRBJ1-5, the V gene TRBV7-2; 7 nucleotides match TRBD1. The CDR3 runs to 14 residues. CDR1 and CDR2 (germline): SGHTA, FQGNSA. With V trimmed by 6 bases and J by 6 bases, 8 bases remained unmatched. CDR3: CASRRGHGGQPQHF. CDR3 coding DNA: TGTGCCAGCAGGAGGGGGCACGGAGGTCAGCCCCAGCATTTT.

This chain uses TRBV7-2 with TRBJ1-2; TRBD1 agrees at 9 bases. The germline CDR1 and CDR2 sequences are SGHTA and FQGNSA. The CDR3 contains 17 residues. Trimming cost V 4 bases and J 4 bases; bases outside gene matches: 13. CDR3 sequence: CASSSINPGTGTYGYTF. CDR3 DNA sequence: TGTGCCAGCAGCTCCATAAACCCCGGGACAGGGACCTATGGCTACACCTTC.

The rearrangement joins TRBV5-4 to TRBJ2-4, with 10 bases that match TRBD1. This CDR3 has 19 amino acids. V lost 0 bases and J lost 0; bases outside the gene matches: 9. Germline lookup yields CDR1 SGHNT and CDR2 YYREEE (reference sequence). In nucleotides, the CDR3 is TGTGCCAGCAGCTTGGCCGTTGGGACAGGGGTGATAGCCAAAAACATTCAGTACTTC. Protein: CASSLAVGTGVIAKNIQYF.

With respect to this clone: At one end, the junction sequence differs from germline, possibly due to a read error. CDR3 sequence reads: CASTQTGDLSYEQYF. The DNA of the CDR3 is TGTGCTAGCACCCAGACAGGGGACCTCTCCTACGAGCAGTACTTC. The gene calls are TRBV7-7 and TRBJ2-7, with TRBD1 matching over 8 bases. From germline, CDR1 is SSHAT and CDR2 FNYEAQ (reference sequence). The CDR3 is made up of 15 amino acids.

In this sample, this clone turned up a few times. The gene calls are TRBV11-3 and TRBJ1-2; D not certain. CDR1 and CDR2 (germline): SGHNT, YENEEA. The V end was cut by 5 bases, the J end by 7 bases, with 14 bases between. This CDR3 comprises 13 residues. In DNA form, the CDR3 reads TGTGCCAGCAGCCCCATTGGTATCGCTGGCTACACCTTC. Translating gives CASSPIGIAGYTF.

The CDR3, as DNA: TGCGCCAGCAGCTTGCGGACAGGGGAAGGTGGCTACACCTTC. It translates to CASSLRTGEGGYTF. The rearrangement joins TRBV5-1 to TRBJ1-2; 9 bases map to TRBD1. The CDR3 runs 14 residues. In germline, CDR1 is SGHRS, CDR2 YFSETQ. Trimming at V came to 1 base and at J to 7 bases, leaving 5 bases not matched to a gene.

The rearrangement links TRBV19 to TRBJ1-2; unclear D gene. V lost 7 bases and J lost 2, with 20 bases in between. Germline V CDR1 and CDR2: LNHDA, SQIVND (reference sequence). The CDR3 is made up of 16 amino acids. The CDR3 protein is CASKRPRSAPNYGYTF. CDR3 DNA: TGTGCCAGTAAACGGCCCCGGTCAGCCCCCAACTATGGCTACACCTTC.

This clone was detected only a few times. This chain links TRBV30 with TRBJ1-1; tentative D call: TRBD1 (5 bases). Germline-derived CDR1 and CDR2 are GTSNPN and SVGIG (reference sequence). With 0 bases removed from V and 4 bases from J, the gap between germline ends came to 9 bases. The CDR3 covers 13 residues. CDR3 amino acids: CAWSVRGPTEAFF. The CDR3 bases are TGTGCCTGGAGTGTCCGGGGCCCCACTGAAGCTTTCTTT.

The chain is built from TRBV11-1 and TRBJ2-7, with D tentatively TRBD2 (5 bases). The V end was cut by 5 bases, the J end by 2 bases, with 16 bases between. Germline-derived CDR1 and CDR2 are SGHAT and FQDESV (reference sequence). This CDR3 region has 15 residues. CDR3 sequence: CASSNFGLRPYEQYF. The DNA for the CDR3 is TGTGCCAGCAGCAACTTCGGACTGCGGCCCTACGAGCAGTACTTC.

This clone was picked up a small number of times. V is TRBV18 and J is TRBJ1-5; D is possibly TRBD1 (5 bases). V lost 8 bases to trimming and J lost 3 bases, with 11 bases between them. The CDR3 extends over 13 amino acids. Germline values: CDR1 KGHSH, CDR2 LQKENI. The CDR3 loop reads CASPRDFNQPQHF. The CDR3 bases are TGTGCCAGCCCTAGGGACTTCAATCAGCCCCAGCATTTT.

V and J are TRBV28 and TRBJ2-6; tentatively, D is TRBD1 or TRBD2 (6 bases each). V lost 4 bases, J lost 4 bases, and 14 bases lay in between. CDR3 length: 16 amino acids. Germline CDR1 MDHEN, CDR2 SYDVKM. CDR3 DNA: TGTGCCAGCAGTTCGGGGGCCTTGGGCGGGGCCAACGTCCTGACTTTC. It specifies CASSSGALGGANVLTF.

CDR3 coding DNA: TGTGCCAGCAGCTTGCCGGGACAGGGGGTCTATGGCTACACCTTC. As protein: CASSLPGQGVYGYTF. V gene TRBV7-8 combines with J gene TRBJ1-2, with 11 bases aligning to TRBD1. The germline V gene encodes CDR1 SGHVS and CDR2 FQNEAQ. The length of the CDR3 is 15 residues. V trimming: 3 bases; J trimming: 4 bases; junction bases outside the gene matches: 4.

This chain connects TRBV5-3 to TRBJ1-5; D unresolved. TRBV5-3 is treated as an ORF (open reading frame) with a function not yet certain. V lost 2 bases, J lost 1 base, and 19 bases lay in between. The CDR3 length is 18 residues. The CDR3 DNA sequence: TGTGCCAGAAGCTTCCCTACAAGGTGGCGCTACAGCAATCAGCCCCAGCATTTT. This gives the protein CARSFPTRWRYSNQPQHF.

The J gene is TRBJ1-5, the V gene TRBV19; TRBD1 is a possible D gene (5 bases). CDR1 is LNHDA and CDR2 is SQIVND in the germline V gene (reference sequence). Trimming stripped 7 bases from V and 3 bases from J, with 13 bases between. This CDR3 has 14 residues. The CDR3 here is CASTIRDHNQPQHF. The CDR3, as DNA: TGTGCCAGTACCATCCGGGACCACAATCAGCCCCAGCATTTT.

This chain uses TRBV27 with TRBJ2-7; D is ambiguous. This CDR3 spans 15 amino acids. CDR1 and CDR2 (germline): MNHEY, SMNVEV (reference sequence). V gave up 5 bases and J gave up 1 base, with 15 bases separating them. The CDR3 sequence: CASSPQRKGSYEQYF. In DNA form, the CDR3 reads TGTGCCAGCAGTCCTCAACGGAAGGGTTCCTACGAGCAGTACTTC.

The chain recombines TRBV7-8 with TRBJ2-2; maybe TRBD2 (5 bases). Germline V gene lookup returns CDR1 SGHVS and CDR2 FQNEAQ. The CDR3 is made up of 17 amino acids. V was cut by 1 base and J by 7 bases, with 19 bases left in between. The CDR3 reads CASSLGTPGSAGGELFF. The CDR3 nucleotides are TGTGCCAGCAGCTTAGGTACGCCGGGATCCGCCGGCGGGGAGCTGTTTTTT.

This clone was detected once. The CDR3 protein is CASSEGLRGETQYF. CDR3 bases: TGCGCCAGCAGTGAGGGACTACGGGGAGAGACCCAGTACTTC. V usage is TRBV10-2 and J usage is TRBJ2-5, with D perhaps matching TRBD2 (6 bases). The germline V gene has CDR1 WSHSY and CDR2 SAAADI. CDR3 length: 14 residues. The V and J ends lost 2 bases and 4 bases respectively, with 11 bases between them.

Worth noting for this clone: Other nucleotide sequences in the sample specify the same CDR3. V usage is TRBV19 and J usage is TRBJ2-7; maybe TRBD1 (7 bases). The ends were cut back, 3 bases at V and 4 bases at J, with 13 bases in the middle. CDR3 length: 14 amino acids. The V gene's germline CDR1 is LNHDA and CDR2 SQIVND (reference sequence). CDR3 nucleotides: TGTGCCAGTAGTATTGGAGGGGGCGCTTACGAGCAGTACTTC. Protein sequence: CASSIGGGAYEQYF.

The chain carries TRBV5-4 and TRBJ1-1; D gene unclear. This CDR3 has 13 amino acids. Germline loops: CDR1 SGHNT, CDR2 YYREEE (reference sequence). V was pared by 4 bases and J by 0 bases, with 7 bases between. Written as DNA, the CDR3 is TGTGCCAGCAGCCTGGTTATGAACACTGAAGCTTTCTTT. This gives the protein CASSLVMNTEAFF.

V and J are TRBV11-2 and TRBJ2-5, with D tentatively TRBD1 (6 bases). The germline CDR1 and CDR2 sequences are SGHAT and FQNNGV. The V end was cut by 0 bases, the J end by 4 bases, with 18 bases between. The CDR3 has 17 residues. This chain's CDR3 is CASSLEPGVTFLETQYF. The DNA for the CDR3 is TGTGCCAGCAGCTTAGAACCAGGGGTTACCTTTTTAGAGACCCAGTACTTC.